This passage covers 21 T cell receptor beta chains from one sample sequenced in a study of CD8 T cells in Susac syndrome. The authors reverse transcribed about 0.5 to 1 ug RNA with random hexamers. In TCRdb, the immunoSEQ multiplex PCR reads were re-called with MiXCR into one record per CDR3 protein. The profile shows roughly 150,000 distinct CDR3 sequences, approximately 94% of them singletons. Sequencing was performed on CD8+ T cells from PBMCs. These receptors were collected from a human donor with multiple sclerosis.

This clonotype was recorded only once. The V gene is TRBV9, the J gene TRBJ1-3; D gene ambiguous. V was pared by 4 bases and J by 4 bases, with 12 bases between. The CDR3 consists of 14 residues. Looked up from germline, CDR1 is SGDLS and CDR2 is YYNGEE. This CDR3 reads CASSPPNPGNTIYF. The CDR3 DNA follows: TGTGCCAGCAGCCCCCCTAATCCCGGAAACACCATATATTTT.

This clonotype was detected once. The chain combines TRBV30 with TRBJ1-2, with no clear D. This CDR3 is built from 16 residues. Germline-derived CDR1 and CDR2 are GTSNPN and SVGIG (reference sequence). V was pared by 2 bases and J by 4 bases, with 20 bases between. The CDR3 loop is CAWSTPRQGDIYGYTF. CDR3 DNA sequence: TGTGCCTGGAGTACCCCGCGGCAAGGAGACATCTATGGCTACACCTTC.

CDR3 amino acids: CASSLDGTGPLDGYTF. The CDR3 bases are TGTGCCAGCAGCTTGGACGGGACAGGACCCTTAGATGGCTACACCTTC. The chain joins TRBV5-6 to TRBJ1-2, with 8 bases fitting TRBD1. The CDR3 is 16 amino acids. Germline lookup yields CDR1 SGHDT and CDR2 YYEEEE. J gave up 6 bases and V 0 bases, and 10 bases lay outside the gene matches.

This rearrangement joins TRBV29-1 to TRBJ1-1; D is perhaps TRBD1 (5 bases). Trimming shortened V by 0 bases and J by 4 bases, and 12 bases separated the two germline ends. Germline values: CDR1 SQVTM, CDR2 ANQGSEA. This CDR3 region has 14 residues. DNA for the CDR3: TGCAGCGTTGAAGAGGTGGGGGGAGGCACTGAAGCTTTCTTT. Amino acids: CSVEEVGGGTEAFF.

The chain carries TRBV5-1 and TRBJ1-1, with a weak D call TRBD1 (5 bases). The V gene lost 5 bases and the J gene lost 0 bases, with 14 bases spanning the gap. Germline V gene lookup returns CDR1 SGHRS and CDR2 YFSETQ. CDR3 size: 15 residues. The CDR3 is CASRGGVGMNTEAFF. The CDR3 DNA reads as TGCGCCAGCAGGGGGGGAGTCGGGATGAACACTGAAGCTTTCTTT.

The V call is TRBV7-9, the J call TRBJ2-4; 9 bases are shared with TRBD1. The V gene's germline CDR1 is SEHNR and CDR2 FQNEAQ (reference sequence). V shed 4 bases and J 3 bases; nucleotides not matched to a gene: 4. The CDR3 runs 15 residues. Here the CDR3 DNA reads TGTGCCAGCAGCTCAGGGACAGGGAACAAAAACATTCAGTACTTC. It translates to CASSSGTGNKNIQYF. Full variable domain (outside the CDR3, taken from reference TRBV7-9 and TRBJ2-4): DTGVSQNPRHKITKRGQNVTFRCDPISEHNRLYWYRQTLGQGPEFLTYFQNEAQLEKSRLLSDRFSAERPKGSFSTLEIQRTEQGDSAMYLCASSSGTGNKNIQYFGAGTRLSVL.

The chain has TRBV2 and TRBJ2-1; TRBD2 is a possible D gene (6 bases). The CDR3 totals 16 residues. Germline CDR1 SNHLY, CDR2 FYNNEI. Trimming cost V 0 bases and J 7 bases, with 16 bases left between them. The CDR3 coding sequence is TGTGCCAGCAGTGAAGCTCCGGGCGGGGCAAATAATGAGCAGTTCTTC. Protein sequence: CASSEAPGGANNEQFF.

V and J are TRBV13 and TRBJ1-1; D is unresolved. Trimming pared 1 base from V and 7 bases from J, leaving 13 bases between. The length of the CDR3 is 14 residues. Germline V lookup: CDR1 PRHDT, CDR2 FYEKMQ (reference sequence). This CDR3 reads CASSLAAEGHEAFF. The CDR3 bases are TGTGCCAGCAGCTTAGCCGCCGAAGGGCATGAAGCTTTCTTT.

DNA of the CDR3: TGCGCCAGCAGCCTAGGGACCTGGAACACTGAAGCTTTCTTT. Amino acids: CASSLGTWNTEAFF. The gene calls are TRBV4-1 and TRBJ1-1; weak D call: TRBD1 (5 bases). V was trimmed by 4 bases and J by 1 base, leaving 10 bases between them. The CDR3 sequence is 14 residues long. Germline assignment: CDR1 MGHRA and CDR2 YSYEKL.

The chain has TRBV5-1 and TRBJ2-7, with TRBD1 identical over 7 bases. The CDR3 has 14 amino acids. The ends lost 1 base at V and 5 bases at J; junction bases unmatched: 6. Germline values: CDR1 SGHRS, CDR2 YFSETQ. The CDR3 bases are TGCGCCAGCAGCTTGTCTGACAGGGAGCACGAGCAGTACTTC. Translating gives CASSLSDREHEQYF.

CDR3 region: CSAPIEGGETQYF. In DNA, the CDR3 is TGCAGTGCTCCCATAGAGGGCGGAGAGACCCAGTACTTC. This chain uses TRBV20-1 with TRBJ2-5; tentatively, D is TRBD2 (5 bases). The germline V gene has CDR1 DFQATT and CDR2 SNEGSKA (reference sequence). Trimming took off 5 bases at V and 4 bases at J, with 14 bases between the two ends. The CDR3 spans 13 residues.

This chain joins TRBV4-1 and TRBJ2-1; unclear D gene. CDR1 MGHRA and CDR2 YSYEKL come from the germline V gene. The CDR3 loop spans 13 amino acids. Trimming shortened V by 3 bases and J by 7 bases, and 10 bases separated the two germline ends. The CDR3 region is CASSHVDSNEQFF. The CDR3 DNA reads as TGCGCCAGCAGCCATGTCGACTCGAATGAGCAGTTCTTC.

This clonotype was detected once. This chain uses TRBV29-1 with TRBJ1-2; 7 bases agree with TRBD1. Per the germline V gene, CDR1 is SQVTM and CDR2 is ANQGSEA. This CDR3 is 15 amino acids long. J lost 2 bases, V lost 3 bases, and 9 bases had no gene match. CDR3 protein: CSVDRGTERNYGYTF. DNA for the CDR3: TGCAGCGTTGATAGAGGGACAGAACGGAACTATGGCTACACCTTC.

The V call is TRBV20-1, the J call TRBJ1-2; tentatively, D is TRBD1 (5 bases). The V end was cut by 7 bases, the J end by 0 bases, with 12 bases between. CDR3 length: 13 residues. CDR1 is DFQATT and CDR2 is SNEGSKA in the germline V gene (reference sequence). CDR3 protein: CSGWDGTNYGYTF. Written as DNA, the CDR3 is TGCAGTGGGTGGGACGGAACTAACTATGGCTACACCTTC.

This chain uses TRBV2 with TRBJ1-2; 7 positions match TRBD1. Germline CDR1 and CDR2: SNHLY and FYNNEI. V was pared by 6 bases and J by 6 bases, with 13 bases of the junction left unmatched. The CDR3 is made up of 15 amino acids. The CDR3 bases are TGTGCCAGCAGCAGACAGGGTCGTTCGAGGGATGGCTACACCTTC. As protein: CASSRQGRSRDGYTF.

The V gene is TRBV13, the J gene TRBJ2-7, with D tentatively TRBD1 (5 bases). CDR3 length: 16 amino acids. The germline V and J ends were trimmed by 0 bases and 0 bases, with 12 bases remaining between them. Germline V gene lookup returns CDR1 PRHDT and CDR2 FYEKMQ (reference sequence). CDR3 sequence (DNA): TGTGCCAGCAGCTTAGGACGGCAGGGTCCCTCCTACGAGCAGTACTTC. This codes for CASSLGRQGPSYEQYF.

V gene TRBV20-1 combines with J gene TRBJ2-7; D gene unclear. The CDR3 loop spans 12 amino acids. V was clipped by 1 base and J by 5 bases, with 9 bases between them. Germline V lookup: CDR1 DFQATT, CDR2 SNEGSKA (reference sequence). CDR3 in DNA: TGCAGTGCTAGAGCCGCGGCGAACGAGCAGTACTTC. The encoded protein is CSARAAANEQYF.

The chain employs TRBV6-1 and TRBJ2-5; weak D call: TRBD2 (6 bases). The CDR3 is 15 residues long. CDR1 is MNHNS, CDR2 SASEGT, per germline. Trimming shortened V by 6 bases and J by 4 bases, and 18 bases separated the two germline ends. CDR3 coding DNA: TGTGCCAGCAGCCCCCCAAGGCTAGCGTTAGAGACCCAGTACTTC. Its translation: CASSPPRLALETQYF.

This sequence joins TRBV30 and TRBJ1-2, with a possible D match to TRBD1 (5 bases). Germline V CDR1 and CDR2: GTSNPN, SVGIG (reference sequence). V was pared by 7 bases and J by 8 bases, with 20 bases between. The CDR3 consists of 13 residues. In nucleotides, the CDR3 is TGTGCCTCCCTCCATGAGGGGCATATAGGCTACACCTTC. This encodes CASLHEGHIGYTF.

The gene calls are TRBV6-1 and TRBJ2-5, with TRBD2 identical over 10 bases. J lost 9 bases, V lost 5 bases, and 15 bases had no gene match. The germline V gene encodes CDR1 MNHNS and CDR2 SASEGT. CDR3 length: 16 residues. The CDR3 region is CASSLERGGLRVAQYF. CDR3 nucleotides: TGTGCCAGCAGTCTTGAGCGGGGGGGCTTACGAGTGGCCCAGTACTTC.

This rearrangement joins TRBV3-1 to TRBJ2-7; 7 positions match TRBD1. This CDR3 has 14 amino acids. Germline values: CDR1 LGHDT, CDR2 YNNKEL (reference sequence). The V and J ends lost 1 base and 4 bases, in that order; junction bases with no gene match: 4. In nucleotides, the CDR3 is TGTGCCAGCAGCCAAGGTTACAGGGGTTACGAGCAGTACTTC. It codes for CASSQGYRGYEQYF.